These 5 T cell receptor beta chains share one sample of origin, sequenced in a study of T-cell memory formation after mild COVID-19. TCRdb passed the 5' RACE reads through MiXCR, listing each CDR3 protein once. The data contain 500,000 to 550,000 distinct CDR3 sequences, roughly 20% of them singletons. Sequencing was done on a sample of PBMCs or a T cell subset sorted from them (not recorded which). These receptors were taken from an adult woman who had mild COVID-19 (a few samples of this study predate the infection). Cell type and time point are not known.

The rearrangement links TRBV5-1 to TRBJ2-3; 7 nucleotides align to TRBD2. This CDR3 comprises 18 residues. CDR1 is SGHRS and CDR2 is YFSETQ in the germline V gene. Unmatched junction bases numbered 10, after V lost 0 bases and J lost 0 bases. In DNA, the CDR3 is TGCGCCAGCAGCTTGGATGGGGTAGCGGGTAGGAGCACAGATACGCAGTATTTT. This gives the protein CASSLDGVAGRSTDTQYF. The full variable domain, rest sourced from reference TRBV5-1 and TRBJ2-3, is KAGVTQTPRYLIKTRGQQVTLSCSPISGHRSVSWYQQTPGQGLQFLFEYFSETQRNKGNFPGRFSGRQFSNSRSEMNVSTLELGDSALYLCASSLDGVAGRSTDTQYFGPGTRLTVL.

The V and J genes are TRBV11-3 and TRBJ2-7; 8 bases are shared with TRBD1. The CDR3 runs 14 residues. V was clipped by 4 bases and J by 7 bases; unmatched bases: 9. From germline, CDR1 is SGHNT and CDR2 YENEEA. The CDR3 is CASSSRTGPREQYF. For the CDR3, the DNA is TGTGCCAGCAGCTCCCGGACAGGGCCAAGAGAGCAGTACTTC.

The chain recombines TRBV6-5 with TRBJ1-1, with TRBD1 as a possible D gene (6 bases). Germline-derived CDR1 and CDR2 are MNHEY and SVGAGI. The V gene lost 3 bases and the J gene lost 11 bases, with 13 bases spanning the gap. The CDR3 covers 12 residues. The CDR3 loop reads CASSYRRGAAFF. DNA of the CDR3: TGTGCCAGCAGTTATAGGCGGGGGGCGGCTTTCTTT.

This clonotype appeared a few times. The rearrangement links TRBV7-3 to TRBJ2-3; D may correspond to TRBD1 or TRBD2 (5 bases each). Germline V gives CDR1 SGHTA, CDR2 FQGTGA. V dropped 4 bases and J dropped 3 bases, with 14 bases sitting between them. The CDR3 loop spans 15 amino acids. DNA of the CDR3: TGTGCCAGCAGCTCCGGGGCCATTCGAACAGATACGCAGTATTTT. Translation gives CASSSGAIRTDTQYF.

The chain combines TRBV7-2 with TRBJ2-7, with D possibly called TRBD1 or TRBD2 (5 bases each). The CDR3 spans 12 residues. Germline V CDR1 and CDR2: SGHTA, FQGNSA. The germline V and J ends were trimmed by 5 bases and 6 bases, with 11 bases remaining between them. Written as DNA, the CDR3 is TGTGCCAGCAGCACCTTTGGGGGCGAGCAGTACTTC. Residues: CASSTFGGEQYF.